A selection of T cell receptor beta chains follows, all from one sample in a study of PD-1 blockade in classical Hodgkin lymphoma. Produced via immunoSEQ multiplex PCR; TCRdb's table is partial and in-frame only. Seen here are 9,500 to 12,000 clones, around four fifths observed once, and the top ten hold roughly 5.5%. Sequenced material: peripheral blood mononuclear cells (PBMCs), taken before the second cycle of nivolumab. All receptors come from a human donor with classical Hodgkin lymphoma. CDR3s leave out the opening cysteine and the closing phenylalanine or tryptophan.

CDR3 length | V gene | CDR3 protein
16 | TRBV6-4 | ASSDSKASGGGTDTQY
14 | TRBV19 | ASSFSRDRLSDTQY
12 | TRBV5-4 | ASYRTVLSREAF
12 | TRBV9 | ASSVRTEGYEQY
13 | TRBV27 | ASSFGRGRTDTQY
13 | TRBV30 | AWNDRGLWNSPLH
11 | TRBV10-3 | AIDRGGADTQY
10 | TRBV27 | ATKRDSYEQY
12 | TRBV13 | ASSLEAGGYEQY
14 | TRBV10-2 | ASSESWLADTDTQY
14 | TRBV19 | ASSIGGIWGKETQY
12 | TRBV5-1 | ASSIGVTQETQY
13 | TRBV11-2 | ASSSITSSLGELF
12 | TRBV5-1 | ASSLAQVNSPLH
19 | TRBV19 | ASISPSGVAGGVGNTGELF
12 | TRBV18 | ASSRGQESYEQY
11 | TRBV7-7 | ASSFTSSGELF
14 | TRBV6-5 | ASSYHKPPSNQPQH
11 | TRBV14 | ASSQAGTQPQH
16 | TRBV27 | ASRGGARTGGWRETQY
14 | TRBV5-1 | ASSWGLAGVSNEQY
10 | TRBV6-1 | ASRGTGETQY
11 | TRBV19 | ASRWGSTDTQY
13 | TRBV28 | ASSEENEVTDTQY
12 | TRBV27 | ASSFEGTNYGYT
19 | TRBV19 | ASSIVMGGTGLIDLYNEQF
10 | TRBV9 | ASSLYTDTQY
10 | TRBV5-6 | ASSLVGLGQY
11 | TRBV7-3 | ASSSSSRNEQF
10 | TRBV7-3 | ASSFSTDTQY
13 | TRBV4-1 | ASSQTGGLSYEQY
14 | TRBV7-3 | ASSLTGGGGYNEQF
12 | TRBV5-1 | ASNPAGGSETQY
10 | TRBV5-5 | ASSFWTDGYT
12 | TRBV19 | ASSLPLSPDEQF
10 | TRBV29-1 | SVDRGANVLT
15 | TRBV28 | ASSSLDLAIPPETQY
16 | TRBV10-3 | AIRPGQGGFSGANVLT
12 | TRBV5-6 | ASSLVSGLGEQY
9 | TRBV7-2 | ASSSKYEQY
12 | TRBV5-1 | ASSLGDATGELF
11 | TRBV5-1 | ASRPRAADGAF